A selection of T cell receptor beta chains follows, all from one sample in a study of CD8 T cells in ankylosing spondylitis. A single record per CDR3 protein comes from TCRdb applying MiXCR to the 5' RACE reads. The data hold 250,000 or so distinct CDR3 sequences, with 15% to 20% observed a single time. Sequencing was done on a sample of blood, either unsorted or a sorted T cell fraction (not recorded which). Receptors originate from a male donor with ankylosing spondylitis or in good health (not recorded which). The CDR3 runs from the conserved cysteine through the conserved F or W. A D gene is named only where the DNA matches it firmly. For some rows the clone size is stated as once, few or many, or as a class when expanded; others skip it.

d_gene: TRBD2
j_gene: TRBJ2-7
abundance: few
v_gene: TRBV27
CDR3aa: CASSWREGSYEQYF
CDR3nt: TGTGCCAGCAGTTGGCGGGAGGGATCCTACGAGCAGTACTTC

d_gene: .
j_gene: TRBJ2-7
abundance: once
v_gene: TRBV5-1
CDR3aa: CASSLGRGQYEQYF
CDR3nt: TGCGCCAGCAGCTTAGGACGGGGCCAGTACGAGCAGTACTTC

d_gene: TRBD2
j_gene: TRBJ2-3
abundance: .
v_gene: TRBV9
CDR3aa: CASSNSGSVTDTQYF
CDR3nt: TGTGCCAGCAGCAATAGCGGGAGCGTCACAGATACGCAGTATTTT

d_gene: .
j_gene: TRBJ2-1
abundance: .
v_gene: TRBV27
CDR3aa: CASQKQGDSYNEQFF
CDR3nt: TGTGCCAGTCAAAAACAGGGCGACTCCTACAATGAGCAGTTCTTC

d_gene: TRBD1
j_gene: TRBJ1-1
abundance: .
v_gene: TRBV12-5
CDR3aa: CASGLVGQAEAFF
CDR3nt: TGTGCTAGTGGTTTGGTAGGACAGGCTGAAGCTTTCTTT

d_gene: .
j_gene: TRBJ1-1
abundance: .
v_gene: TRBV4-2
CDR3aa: CASGPGQSRTEAFF
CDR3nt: TGTGCCAGCGGACCCGGACAGAGTCGCACTGAAGCTTTCTTT

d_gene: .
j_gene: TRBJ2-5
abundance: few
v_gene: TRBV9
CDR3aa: CASSVEGWQETQYF
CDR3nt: TGTGCCAGCAGCGTAGAGGGGTGGCAAGAGACCCAGTACTTC

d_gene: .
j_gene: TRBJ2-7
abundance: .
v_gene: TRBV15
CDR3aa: CATSTGVGYEQYF
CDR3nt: TGTGCCACCAGTACGGGAGTGGGCTACGAGCAGTACTTC

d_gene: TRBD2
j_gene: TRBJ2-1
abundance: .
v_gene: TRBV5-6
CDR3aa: CASSYSSGGLNEQFF
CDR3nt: TGTGCCAGCAGCTATTCCAGCGGGGGTCTCAATGAGCAGTTCTTC

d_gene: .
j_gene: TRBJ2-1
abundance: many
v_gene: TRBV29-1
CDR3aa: CSVVTRDNEQFF
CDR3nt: TGCAGCGTTGTGACTAGAGACAATGAGCAGTTCTTC

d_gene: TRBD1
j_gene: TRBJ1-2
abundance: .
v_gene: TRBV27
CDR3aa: CASSPRQGGYGYTF
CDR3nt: TGTGCCAGCAGCCCCCGACAGGGAGGGTATGGCTACACCTTC

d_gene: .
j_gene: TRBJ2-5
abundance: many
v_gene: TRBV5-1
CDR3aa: CASSLVPEETQYF
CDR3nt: TGCGCCAGCAGCTTGGTTCCCGAAGAGACCCAGTACTTC

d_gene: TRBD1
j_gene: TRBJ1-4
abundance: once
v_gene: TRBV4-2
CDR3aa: CASSLPGQGLQLPNEKLFF
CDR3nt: TGTGCCAGCAGCCTCCCGGGACAGGGGCTTCAGTTACCCAATGAAAAACTGTTTTTT

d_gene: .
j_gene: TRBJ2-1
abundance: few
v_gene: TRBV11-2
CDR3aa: CASSTTRSYNEQFF
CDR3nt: TGTGCCAGCAGCACCACTAGGTCCTACAATGAGCAGTTCTTC

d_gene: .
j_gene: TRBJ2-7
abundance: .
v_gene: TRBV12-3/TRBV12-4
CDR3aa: CASSLEDVLPYEQYF
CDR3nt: TGTGCCAGCAGTTTAGAGGACGTCCTACCCTACGAGCAGTACTTC

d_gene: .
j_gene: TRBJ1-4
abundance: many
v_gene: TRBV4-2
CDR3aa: CASSQGGSAGSSEKLFF
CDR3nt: TGTGCCAGCAGCCAAGGTGGTAGCGCAGGGTCTAGTGAAAAACTGTTTTTT

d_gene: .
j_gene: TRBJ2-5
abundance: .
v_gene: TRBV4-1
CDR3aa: CASSQVGLVATQYF
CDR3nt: TGCGCCAGCAGCCAAGTCGGTCTAGTGGCGACCCAGTACTTC

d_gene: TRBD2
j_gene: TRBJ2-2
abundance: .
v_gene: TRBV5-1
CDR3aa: CASSLGASGRNTGELFF
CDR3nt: TGCGCCAGCAGCTTGGGGGCTAGCGGGAGGAACACCGGGGAGCTGTTTTTT

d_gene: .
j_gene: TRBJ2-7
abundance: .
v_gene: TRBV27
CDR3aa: CASRRLDSYEQYF
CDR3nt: TGTGCCAGCAGGAGACTAGACTCCTACGAGCAGTACTTC

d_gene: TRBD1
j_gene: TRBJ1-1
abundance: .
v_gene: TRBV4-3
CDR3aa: CASSPGQGANTEAFF
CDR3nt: TGCGCCAGCAGCCCAGGACAGGGGGCCAACACTGAAGCTTTCTTT

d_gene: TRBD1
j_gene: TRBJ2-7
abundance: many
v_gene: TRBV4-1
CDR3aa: CASSTPGGTPYEQYF
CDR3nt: TGCGCCAGCAGCACCCCAGGGGGTACCCCCTACGAGCAGTACTTC

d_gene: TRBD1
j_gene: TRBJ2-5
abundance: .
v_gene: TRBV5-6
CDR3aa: CASSLARGTETQYF
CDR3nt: TGTGCCAGCAGCTTGGCCAGGGGGACAGAGACCCAGTACTTC

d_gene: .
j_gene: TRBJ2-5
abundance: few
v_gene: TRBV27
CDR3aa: CASSPYDGYQETQYF
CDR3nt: TGTGCCAGCAGTCCCTATGACGGTTACCAAGAGACCCAGTACTTC

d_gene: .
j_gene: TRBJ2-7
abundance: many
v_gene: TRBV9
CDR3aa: CASGDGGSPYEQYF
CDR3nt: TGTGCCAGCGGAGACGGAGGGAGCCCCTACGAGCAGTACTTC

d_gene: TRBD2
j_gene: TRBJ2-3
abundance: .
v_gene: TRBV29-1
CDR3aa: CSTSGGLTDTQYF
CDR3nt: TGCAGCACTAGCGGGGGCCTCACAGATACGCAGTATTTT

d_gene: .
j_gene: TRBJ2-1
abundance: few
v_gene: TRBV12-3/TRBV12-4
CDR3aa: CASSPGLGDEQFF
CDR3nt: TGTGCCAGCAGCCCGGGACTCGGCGATGAGCAGTTCTTC

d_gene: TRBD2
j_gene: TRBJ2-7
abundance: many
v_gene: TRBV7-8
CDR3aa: CASSLVWLAETYEQYF
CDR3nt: TGTGCCAGCAGCTTAGTATGGCTAGCGGAAACCTACGAGCAGTACTTC

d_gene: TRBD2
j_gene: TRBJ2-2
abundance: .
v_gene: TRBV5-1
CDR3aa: CASSFPGPATGLAGVGGELFF
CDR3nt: TGCGCCAGCAGCTTCCCTGGCCCAGCTACGGGACTAGCGGGAGTAGGCGGGGAGCTGTTTTTT

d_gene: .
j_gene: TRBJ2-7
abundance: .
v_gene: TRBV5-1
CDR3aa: CASSWVSLSYYEQYF
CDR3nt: TGCGCCAGCAGCTGGGTTAGTCTGTCCTACTACGAGCAGTACTTC

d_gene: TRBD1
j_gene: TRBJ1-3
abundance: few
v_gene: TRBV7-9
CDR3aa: CASSLRMDRGTVF
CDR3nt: TGTGCCAGCAGCTTACGAATGGACAGGGGGACCGTTTTT

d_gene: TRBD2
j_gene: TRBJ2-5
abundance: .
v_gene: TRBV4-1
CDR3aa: CASSQRTSGKETQYF
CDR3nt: TGCGCCAGCAGCCAACGAACTAGCGGAAAAGAGACCCAGTACTTC

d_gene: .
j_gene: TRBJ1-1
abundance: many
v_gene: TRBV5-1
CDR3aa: CASSLASGSGTEAFF
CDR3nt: TGCGCCAGCAGCTTGGCCTCGGGGTCTGGCACTGAAGCTTTCTTT

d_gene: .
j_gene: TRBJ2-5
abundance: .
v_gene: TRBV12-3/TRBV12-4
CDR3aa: CASSFVVQETQYF
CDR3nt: TGTGCCAGCAGTTTTGTTGTCCAAGAGACCCAGTACTTC

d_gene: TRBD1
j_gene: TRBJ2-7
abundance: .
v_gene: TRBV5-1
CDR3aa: CASSLGTGWYEQYF
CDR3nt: TGCGCCAGCAGCTTGGGGACAGGGTGGTACGAGCAGTACTTC

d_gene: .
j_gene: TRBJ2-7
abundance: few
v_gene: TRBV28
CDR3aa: CASSPSQRFYEQYF
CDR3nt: TGTGCCAGCAGTCCATCCCAGCGGTTCTACGAGCAGTACTTC

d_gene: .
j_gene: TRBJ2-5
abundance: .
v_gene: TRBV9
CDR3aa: CASSGRGQETQYF
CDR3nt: TGTGCCAGCAGCGGGAGGGGCCAAGAGACCCAGTACTTC

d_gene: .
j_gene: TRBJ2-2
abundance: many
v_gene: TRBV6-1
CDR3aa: CASRTGTDDTGELFF
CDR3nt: TGTGCCAGCAGGACCGGGACTGACGATACCGGGGAGCTGTTTTTT

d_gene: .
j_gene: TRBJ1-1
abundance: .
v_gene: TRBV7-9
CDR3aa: CASSPPGDTEAFF
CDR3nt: TGTGCCAGCAGCCCCCCCGGGGACACTGAAGCTTTCTTT

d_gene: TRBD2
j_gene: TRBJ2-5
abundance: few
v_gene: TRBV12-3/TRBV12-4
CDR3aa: CASSPSGGGQETQYF
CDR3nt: TGTGCCAGCAGCCCCTCGGGAGGTGGGCAAGAGACCCAGTACTTC

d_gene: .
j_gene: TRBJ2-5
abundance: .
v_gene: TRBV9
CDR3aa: CASGGRIETQYF
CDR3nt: TGTGCCAGCGGAGGGCGGATAGAGACCCAGTACTTC

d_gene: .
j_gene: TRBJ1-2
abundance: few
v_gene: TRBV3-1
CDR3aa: CASSHDGGSYGYTF
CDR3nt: TGTGCCAGCAGCCACGACGGTGGGAGCTATGGCTACACCTTC

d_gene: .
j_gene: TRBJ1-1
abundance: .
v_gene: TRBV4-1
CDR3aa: CASSRTNTEAFF
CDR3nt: TGCGCCAGCAGCCGGACCAACACTGAAGCTTTCTTT

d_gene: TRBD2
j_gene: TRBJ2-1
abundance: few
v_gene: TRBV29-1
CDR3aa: CSVEGREGSYNEQFF
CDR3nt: TGCAGCGTTGAAGGCAGGGAGGGATCCTACAATGAGCAGTTCTTC

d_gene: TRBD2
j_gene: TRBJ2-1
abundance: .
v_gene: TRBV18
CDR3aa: CASSPWRTSENNEQFF
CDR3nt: TGTGCCAGCTCACCATGGAGAACTAGCGAAAACAATGAGCAGTTCTTC

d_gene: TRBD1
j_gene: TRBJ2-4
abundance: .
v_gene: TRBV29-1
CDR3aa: CSVGTGTGLSNNYIQYF
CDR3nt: TGCAGCGTTGGTACCGGGACAGGTCTCAGTAATAATTACATTCAGTACTTC

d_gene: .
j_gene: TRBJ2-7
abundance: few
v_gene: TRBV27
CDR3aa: CASSLSGLAGTYEQYF
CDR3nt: TGTGCCAGCAGTTTATCGGGGCTAGCCGGGACCTACGAGCAGTACTTC

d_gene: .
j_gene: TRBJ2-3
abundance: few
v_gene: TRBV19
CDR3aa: CASSAEGLTDTQYF
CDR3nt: TGTGCCAGTAGTGCGGAGGGTCTCACAGATACGCAGTATTTT

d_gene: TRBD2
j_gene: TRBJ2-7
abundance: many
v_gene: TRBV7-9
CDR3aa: CASSLRTSGNDEQYF
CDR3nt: TGTGCCAGCAGCCTTCGGACTAGCGGGAACGACGAGCAGTACTTC

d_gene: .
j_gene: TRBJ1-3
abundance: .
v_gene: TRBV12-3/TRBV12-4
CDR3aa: CASSPLPGNTIYF
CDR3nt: TGTGCCAGCAGTCCACTGCCTGGAAACACCATATATTTT

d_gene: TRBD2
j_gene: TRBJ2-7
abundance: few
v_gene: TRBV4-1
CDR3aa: CASSQMTSGVYEQYF
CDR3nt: TGCGCCAGCAGCCAAATGACTAGCGGAGTCTACGAGCAGTACTTC

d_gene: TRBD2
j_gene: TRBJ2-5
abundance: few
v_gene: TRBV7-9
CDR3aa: CASSTGTSDQETQYF
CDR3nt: TGTGCCAGCAGCACCGGGACTAGCGACCAAGAGACCCAGTACTTC

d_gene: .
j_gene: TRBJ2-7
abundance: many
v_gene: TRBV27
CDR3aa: CASSFGPTYEQYF
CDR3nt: TGTGCCAGCAGTTTTGGGCCTACCTACGAGCAGTACTTC

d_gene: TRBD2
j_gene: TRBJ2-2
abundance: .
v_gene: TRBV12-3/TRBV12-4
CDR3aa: CASSASSGRAGELFF
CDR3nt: TGTGCCAGCAGTGCCTCTAGCGGGAGGGCCGGGGAGCTGTTTTTT

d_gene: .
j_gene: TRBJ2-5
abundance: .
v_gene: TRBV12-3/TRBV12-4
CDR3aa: CASSSSTGQETQYF
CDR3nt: .